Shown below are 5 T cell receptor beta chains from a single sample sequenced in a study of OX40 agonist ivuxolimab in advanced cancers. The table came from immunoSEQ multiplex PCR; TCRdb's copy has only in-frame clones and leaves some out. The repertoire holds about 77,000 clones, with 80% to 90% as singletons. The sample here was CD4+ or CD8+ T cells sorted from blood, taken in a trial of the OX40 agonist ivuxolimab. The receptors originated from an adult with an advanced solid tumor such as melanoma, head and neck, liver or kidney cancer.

CDR3 loop: CASSVRGISTDTQYF. In DNA, the CDR3 is TGTGCCAGCAGCGTCCGCGGGATTAGCACAGATACGCAGTATTTT. The chain employs TRBV9 and TRBJ2-3, with D perhaps TRBD2 (6 bases). The CDR3 runs to 15 residues. Per the germline V gene, CDR1 is SGDLS and CDR2 is YYNGEE. The V end lost 2 bases, the J end lost 0 bases, and 10 bases lay between the germline ends.

The CDR3 DNA reads as TGTGCCAGCAGCTTAGCGAACGTGTACAATGAGCAGTTCTTC. Residues: CASSLANVYNEQFF. The gene calls are TRBV7-9 and TRBJ2-1, with D unclear. V dropped 0 bases and J dropped 4 bases, with 7 bases sitting between them. Per germline, CDR1 SEHNR and CDR2 FQNEAQ (reference sequence). The CDR3 contains 14 residues. Based on the CDR3 plus reference TRBV7-9 and TRBJ2-1, the full variable domain is DTGVSQNPRHKITKRGQNVTFRCDPISEHNRLYWYRQTLGQGPEFLTYFQNEAQLEKSRLLSDRFSAERPKGSFSTLEIQRTEQGDSAMYLCASSLANVYNEQFFGPGTRLTVL.

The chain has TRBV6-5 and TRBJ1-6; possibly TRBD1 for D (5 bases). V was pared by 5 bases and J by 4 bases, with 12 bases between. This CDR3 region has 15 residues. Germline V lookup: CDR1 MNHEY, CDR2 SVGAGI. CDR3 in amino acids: CASSRQGGYNSPLHF. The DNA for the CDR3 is TGTGCCAGCAGTCGGCAGGGAGGGTATAATTCACCCCTCCACTTT.

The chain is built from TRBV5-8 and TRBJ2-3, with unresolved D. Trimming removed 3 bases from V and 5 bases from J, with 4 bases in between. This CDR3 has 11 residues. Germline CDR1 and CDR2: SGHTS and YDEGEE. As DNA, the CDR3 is TGTGCCAGCAGCTCCTTAGATACGCAGTATTTT. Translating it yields CASSSLDTQYF.

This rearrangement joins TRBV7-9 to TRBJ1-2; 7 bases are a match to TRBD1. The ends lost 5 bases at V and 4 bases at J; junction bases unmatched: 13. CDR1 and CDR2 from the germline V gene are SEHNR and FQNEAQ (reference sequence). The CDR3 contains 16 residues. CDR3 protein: CASSRDRTGSSYGYTF. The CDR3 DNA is TGTGCCAGCAGCCGCGACCGGACAGGTTCCTCCTATGGCTACACCTTC.